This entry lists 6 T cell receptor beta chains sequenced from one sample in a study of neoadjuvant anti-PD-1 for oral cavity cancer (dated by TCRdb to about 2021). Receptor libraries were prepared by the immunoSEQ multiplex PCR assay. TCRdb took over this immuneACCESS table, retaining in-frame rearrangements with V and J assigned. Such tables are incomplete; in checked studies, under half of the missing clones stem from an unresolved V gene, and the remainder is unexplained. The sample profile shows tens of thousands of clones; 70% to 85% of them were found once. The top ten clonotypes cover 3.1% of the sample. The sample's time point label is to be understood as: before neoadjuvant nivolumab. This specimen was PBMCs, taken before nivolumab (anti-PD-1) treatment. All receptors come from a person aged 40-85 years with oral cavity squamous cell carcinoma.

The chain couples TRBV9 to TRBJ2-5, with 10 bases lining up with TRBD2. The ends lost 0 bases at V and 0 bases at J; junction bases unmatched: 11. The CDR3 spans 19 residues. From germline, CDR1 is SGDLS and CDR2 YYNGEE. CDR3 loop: CASSVGSGTSEWYQETQYF. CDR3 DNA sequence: TGTGCCAGCAGCGTAGGATCGGGGACTAGCGAGTGGTACCAAGAGACCCAGTACTTC.

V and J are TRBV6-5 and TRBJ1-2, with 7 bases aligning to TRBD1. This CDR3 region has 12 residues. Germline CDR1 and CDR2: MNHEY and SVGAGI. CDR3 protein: CYVGGVGNGYTF. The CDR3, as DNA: TGTTACGTAGGGGGCGTTGGCAATGGCTACACCTTC.

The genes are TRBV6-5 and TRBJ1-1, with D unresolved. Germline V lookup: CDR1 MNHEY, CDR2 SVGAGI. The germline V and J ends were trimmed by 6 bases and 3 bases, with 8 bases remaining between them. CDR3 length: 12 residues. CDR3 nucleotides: TGTGCCAGCAGGCAATTGGACACTGAAGCTTTCTTT. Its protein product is CASRQLDTEAFF.

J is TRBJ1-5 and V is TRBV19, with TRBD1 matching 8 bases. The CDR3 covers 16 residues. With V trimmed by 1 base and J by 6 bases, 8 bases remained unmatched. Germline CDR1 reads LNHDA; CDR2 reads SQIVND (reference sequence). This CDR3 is CASSIASGGWGQPQHF. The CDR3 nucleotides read TGTGCCAGTAGTATAGCCTCAGGGGGCTGGGGTCAGCCCCAGCATTTT.

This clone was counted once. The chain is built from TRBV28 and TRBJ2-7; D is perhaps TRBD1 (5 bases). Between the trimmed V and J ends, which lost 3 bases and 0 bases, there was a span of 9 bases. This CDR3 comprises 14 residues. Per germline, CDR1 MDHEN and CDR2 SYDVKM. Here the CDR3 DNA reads TGTGCCAGCAGTTTCGTGGACAACTCCTACGAGCAGTACTTC. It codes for CASSFVDNSYEQYF.

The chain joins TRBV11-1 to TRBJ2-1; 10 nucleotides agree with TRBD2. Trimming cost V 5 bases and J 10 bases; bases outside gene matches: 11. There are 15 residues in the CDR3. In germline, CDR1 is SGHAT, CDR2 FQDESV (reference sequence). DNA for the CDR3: TGTGCCAGCAGCCAACCCCTAGCGGGAGTGAGGGAGCAGTTCTTC. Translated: CASSQPLAGVREQFF.